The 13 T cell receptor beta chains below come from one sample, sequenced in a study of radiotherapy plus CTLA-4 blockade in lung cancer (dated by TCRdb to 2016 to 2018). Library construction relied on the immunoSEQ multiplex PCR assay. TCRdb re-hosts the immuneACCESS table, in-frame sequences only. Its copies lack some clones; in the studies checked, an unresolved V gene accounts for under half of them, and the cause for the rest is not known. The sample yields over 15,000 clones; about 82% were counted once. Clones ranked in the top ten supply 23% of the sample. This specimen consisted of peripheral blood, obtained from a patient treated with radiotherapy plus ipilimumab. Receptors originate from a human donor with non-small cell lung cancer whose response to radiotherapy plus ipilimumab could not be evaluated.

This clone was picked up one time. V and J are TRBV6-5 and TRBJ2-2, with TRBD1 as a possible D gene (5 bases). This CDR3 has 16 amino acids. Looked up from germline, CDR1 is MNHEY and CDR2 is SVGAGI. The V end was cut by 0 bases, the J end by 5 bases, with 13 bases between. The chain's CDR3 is CASSYSIQGRTGELFF. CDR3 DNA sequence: TGTGCCAGCAGTTACTCGATTCAGGGTAGAACCGGGGAGCTGTTTTTT.

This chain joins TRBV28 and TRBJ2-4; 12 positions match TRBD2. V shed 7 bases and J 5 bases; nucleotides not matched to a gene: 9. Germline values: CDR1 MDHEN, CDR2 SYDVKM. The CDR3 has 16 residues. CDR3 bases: TGTGCCAGCACTCTGGGAACTAGCGGGGGGCAAAACATTCAGTACTTC. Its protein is CASTLGTSGGQNIQYF.

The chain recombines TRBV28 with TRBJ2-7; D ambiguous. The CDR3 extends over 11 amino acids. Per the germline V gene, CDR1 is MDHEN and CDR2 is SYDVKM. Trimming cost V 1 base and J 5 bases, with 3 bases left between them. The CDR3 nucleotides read TGTGCCAGCAGTTTATTAGACGAGCAGTACTTC. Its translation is CASSLLDEQYF.

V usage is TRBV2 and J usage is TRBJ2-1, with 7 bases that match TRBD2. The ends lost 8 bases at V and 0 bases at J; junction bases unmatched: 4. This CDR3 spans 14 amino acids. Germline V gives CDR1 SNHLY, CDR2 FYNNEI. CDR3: CASETSSSYNEQFF. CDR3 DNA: TGTGCCAGCGAGACTAGCAGCTCCTACAATGAGCAGTTCTTC. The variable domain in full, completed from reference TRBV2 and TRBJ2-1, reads EPEVTQTPSHQVTQMGQEVILRCVPISNHLYFYWYRQILGQKVEFLVSFYNNEISEKSEIFDDQFSVERPDGSNFTLKIRSTKLEDSAMYFCASETSSSYNEQFFGPGTRLTVL.

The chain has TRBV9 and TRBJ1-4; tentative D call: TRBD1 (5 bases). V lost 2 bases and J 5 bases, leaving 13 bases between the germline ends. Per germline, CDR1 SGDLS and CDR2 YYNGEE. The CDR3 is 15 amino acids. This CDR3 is CASSVSWTQNEKLFF. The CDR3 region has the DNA TGTGCCAGCAGCGTGTCTTGGACACAGAATGAAAAACTGTTTTTT.

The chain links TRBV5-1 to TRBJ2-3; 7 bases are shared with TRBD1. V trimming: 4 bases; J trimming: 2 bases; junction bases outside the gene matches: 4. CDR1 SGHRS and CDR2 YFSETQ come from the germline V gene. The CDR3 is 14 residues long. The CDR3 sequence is CASSQGQNTDTQYF. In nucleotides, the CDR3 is TGCGCCAGCAGCCAGGGACAGAACACAGATACGCAGTATTTT.

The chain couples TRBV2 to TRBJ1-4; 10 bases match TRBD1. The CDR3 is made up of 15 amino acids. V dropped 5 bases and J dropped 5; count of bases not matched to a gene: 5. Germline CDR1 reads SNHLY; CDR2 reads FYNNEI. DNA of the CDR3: TGTGCCAGCAGTATTCGACAGGGGGCAAATGAAAAACTGTTTTTT. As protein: CASSIRQGANEKLFF.

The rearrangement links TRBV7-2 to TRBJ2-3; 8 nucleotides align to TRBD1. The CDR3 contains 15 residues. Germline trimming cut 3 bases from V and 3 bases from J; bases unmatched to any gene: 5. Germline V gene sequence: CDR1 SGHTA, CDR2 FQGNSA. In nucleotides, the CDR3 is TGTGCCAGCAGCTTGGACAGGGTACGGACAGATACGCAGTATTTT. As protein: CASSLDRVRTDTQYF. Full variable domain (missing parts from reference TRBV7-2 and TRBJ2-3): GAGVSQSPSNKVTEKGKDVELRCDPISGHTALYWYRQSLGQGLEFLIYFQGNSAPDKSGLPSDRFSAERTGGSVSTLTIQRTQQEDSAVYLCASSLDRVRTDTQYFGPGTRLTVL.

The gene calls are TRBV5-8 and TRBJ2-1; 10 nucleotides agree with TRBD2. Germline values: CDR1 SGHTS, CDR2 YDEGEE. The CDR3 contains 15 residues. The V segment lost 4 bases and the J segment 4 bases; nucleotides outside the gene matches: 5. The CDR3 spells CASSLGTSVYNEQFF. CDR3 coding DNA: TGTGCCAGCAGCCTAGGGACTAGCGTATACAATGAGCAGTTCTTC.

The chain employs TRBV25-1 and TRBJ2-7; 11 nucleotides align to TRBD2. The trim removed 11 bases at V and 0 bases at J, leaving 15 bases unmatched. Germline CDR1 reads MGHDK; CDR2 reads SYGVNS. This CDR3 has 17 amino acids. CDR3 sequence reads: CAPYPGTSGQSSYEQYF. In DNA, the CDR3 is TGTGCCCCCTACCCCGGGACTAGCGGTCAGAGCTCCTACGAGCAGTACTTC.

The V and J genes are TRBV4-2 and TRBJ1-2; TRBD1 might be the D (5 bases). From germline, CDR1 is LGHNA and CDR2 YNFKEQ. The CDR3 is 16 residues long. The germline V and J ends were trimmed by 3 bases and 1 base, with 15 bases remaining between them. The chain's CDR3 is CASSQAIRQRNYGYTF. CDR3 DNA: TGTGCCAGCAGCCAGGCGATAAGACAGCGTAACTATGGCTACACCTTC.

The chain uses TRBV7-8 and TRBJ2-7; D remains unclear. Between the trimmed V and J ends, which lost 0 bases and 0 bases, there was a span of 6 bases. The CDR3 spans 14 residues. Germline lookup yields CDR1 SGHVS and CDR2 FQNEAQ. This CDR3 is CASSLAESSYEQYF. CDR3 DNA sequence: TGTGCCAGCAGCTTAGCGGAGAGCTCCTACGAGCAGTACTTC.

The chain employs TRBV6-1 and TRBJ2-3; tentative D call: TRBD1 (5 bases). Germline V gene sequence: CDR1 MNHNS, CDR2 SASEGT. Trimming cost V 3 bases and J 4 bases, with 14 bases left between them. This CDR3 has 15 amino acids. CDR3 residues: CASSERGRGADTQYF. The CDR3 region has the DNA TGTGCCAGCAGTGAGAGAGGAAGGGGCGCAGATACGCAGTATTTT.